This is a list of T cell receptor beta chains from one sample in a study of T cell responses to AZD1222 COVID-19 vaccine. The assay was immunoSEQ multiplex PCR, and TCRdb's table has in-frame clones only and misses some. The sample has tens of thousands of clones, roughly nine tenths seen once. The sample was peripheral blood, taken on day 0 of AZD1222 vaccination. All receptors derive from an adult in good health. The CDR3 runs from the conserved cysteine through the conserved F or W.

J gene,V gene,CDR3 protein
TRBJ1-1,TRBV6-5,CASSLDRNTEAFF
TRBJ1-1,TRBV28,CASSFRGTEAFF
TRBJ1-4,TRBV5-1,CASSLGTDRNEKLFF
TRBJ1-3,TRBV3-1/TRBV3-2,CASSQEVAGYVSGNTIYF
TRBJ1-1,TRBV10-2,CASSEPGNTEAFF
TRBJ2-2,TRBV19,CASGLAGEAGDTGELFF
TRBJ2-5,TRBV5-1,CASSASAGTGLETQYF
TRBJ1-3,TRBV27,CASSSLPGNTIYF
TRBJ2-7,TRBV6-2/TRBV6-3,CASSYSAPGYGSYEQYF
TRBJ1-5,TRBV30,CAWSEGASVNQPQHF
TRBJ2-2,TRBV5-1,CASSLYEGANTGELFF
TRBJ1-5,TRBV19,CASTIPGMDNQPQHF
TRBJ2-7,TRBV7-9,CASSLAGQGSYEQYF
TRBJ1-2,TRBV19,CASNPRRNYGYTF
TRBJ2-7,TRBV29-1,CSVQGGEQYF
TRBJ2-7,TRBV25-1,CASSEPAAGTGDEQYF
TRBJ1-2,TRBV19,CASAGLEGYTF
TRBJ2-1,TRBV7-3,CASSWTSSYNEQFF
TRBJ2-1,TRBV28,CASSLGYNEQFF
TRBJ1-6,TRBV27,CASRQGASYNSPLHF
TRBJ1-6,TRBV7-2,CASSLREGAGSPLHF
TRBJ2-1,TRBV5-6,CASSLEGSGRAYNEQFF
TRBJ1-5,TRBV6-6,CASSYGAGGSNQPQHF
TRBJ2-3,TRBV2,CASSEQGARTDTQYF
TRBJ1-1,TRBV5-1,CASSPGLSRRDNTEAFF
TRBJ1-6,TRBV6-5,CASSYSRGADSPLHF
TRBJ2-7,TRBV28,CASSLIPGLTYEQYF
TRBJ2-1,TRBV6-5,CASRVDRRDEQFF
TRBJ1-4,TRBV28,CASSLSRGPNEKLFF
TRBJ1-5,TRBV9,CASSKDHQGTVFSQHF
TRBJ2-7,TRBV9,CASSFLDRAGEQYF
TRBJ1-6,TRBV4-2,CASSPFGTDNSPLHF
TRBJ2-3,TRBV4-2,CASSQTGLSPSTDTQYF
TRBJ1-5,TRBV19,CASSTGGVSNQPQHF
TRBJ2-7,TRBV7-2,CASSPQTGKFDEQYF
TRBJ2-2,TRBV9,CASSVERSSGVTNTGELFF
TRBJ2-1,TRBV2,CASRAEAGEQFF
TRBJ1-4,TRBV28,CASSNRQGTNEKLFF
TRBJ2-3,TRBV11-2,CASSLVGGGFADTQYF